The 26 T cell receptor beta chains below come from one sample, sequenced in a study of blood T cell repertoires in COVID-19. Clones were read by immunoSEQ multiplex PCR, and TCRdb kept only the in-frame ones, dropping some. This sample yields approximately 240,000 clones, of which more than 70% are seen a single time; roughly 2% belongs to the top ten. Sequencing used peripheral blood. These receptors were taken from a woman aged 40-49 years who had recovered from COVID-19.

The V call is TRBV11-3, the J call TRBJ2-1; weak D call: TRBD1 (6 bases). The V end lost 1 base, the J end lost 6 bases, and 10 bases lay between the germline ends. CDR3 size: 14 residues. In germline, CDR1 is SGHNT, CDR2 YENEEA. CDR3 residues: CASSLVRGGNEQFF. CDR3 sequence (DNA): TGTGCCAGCAGCTTAGTACGAGGGGGCAATGAGCAGTTCTTC.

For the CDR3, the DNA is TGTGCCAGAAACCAACCGGGACAGGGGGGAAGCTCCTATAATTCACCCCTCCACTTT. Amino acids: CARNQPGQGGSSYNSPLHF. The chain carries TRBV7-5 and TRBJ1-6; the tabulated D call, TRBD1, remains unverified against the DNA. TRBV7-5 is a known pseudogene. The CDR3 extends over 19 amino acids.

This chain joins TRBV11-2 and TRBJ1-4; D gene unclear. Trimming shortened V by 2 bases and J by 8 bases, and 15 bases separated the two germline ends. Looked up from germline, CDR1 is SGHAT and CDR2 is FQNNGV. This CDR3 is 15 amino acids long. CDR3 bases: TGTGCCAGCAGCTTACTTGGAGGGCTTCGAGAAAAACTGTTTTTT. Translation gives CASSLLGGLREKLFF.

This clone was counted a single time. The CDR3 DNA follows: TGTGCCAGCAGTACTTGGGACAGGGGAAAATCCTACGAGCAGTACTTC. Translation: CASSTWDRGKSYEQYF. The V gene is TRBV28, the J gene TRBJ2-7; 10 bases are a match to TRBD1. Germline V lookup: CDR1 MDHEN, CDR2 SYDVKM. Germline trimming cut 5 bases from V and 1 base from J; bases unmatched to any gene: 8. The CDR3 has 16 residues.

The chain links TRBV6-1 to TRBJ2-3; 7 bases fit TRBD2. CDR1 and CDR2 from the germline V gene are MNHNS and SASEGT. CDR3 length: 16 amino acids. With 2 bases clipped from V and 4 bases from J, the junction kept 9 bases outside the gene matches. The CDR3 loop reads CASSERGGKGPDTQYF. CDR3 sequence (DNA): TGTGCCAGCAGTGAAAGGGGAGGGAAGGGGCCAGATACGCAGTATTTT.

This clone was seen once. The chain's CDR3 is CSVRGRGDTQYF. Written as DNA, the CDR3 is TGCAGCGTGAGGGGGCGGGGAGATACGCAGTATTTT. J is TRBJ2-3 and V is TRBV29-1; possibly TRBD1 for D (7 bases). This CDR3 spans 12 amino acids. V dropped 6 bases and J dropped 5 bases, with 12 bases sitting between them. The V gene's germline CDR1 is SQVTM and CDR2 ANQGSEA.

The table lists this clone with a count of one. The chain combines TRBV6-1 with TRBJ2-7; 11 positions agree with TRBD2. V lost 2 bases to trimming and J lost 4 bases; unmatched junction nucleotides: 4. Germline CDR1 reads MNHNS; CDR2 reads SASEGT. The CDR3 covers 15 residues. DNA of the CDR3: TGTGCCAGCAGTGAAAGGGCTAGCGGGGGGTACGAGCAGTACTTC. It encodes CASSERASGGYEQYF.

This clone was detected only once. The rearrangement uses TRBV29-1 and TRBJ1-2, with TRBD1 as a possible D gene (5 bases). This CDR3 is 13 amino acids long. V was cut by 1 base and J by 4 bases, with 10 bases left in between. Germline CDR1 SQVTM, CDR2 ANQGSEA. The chain's CDR3 is CSVEVGGSYGYTF. CDR3 DNA: TGCAGCGTTGAAGTGGGGGGATCCTATGGCTACACCTTC.

This chain links TRBV6-5 with TRBJ1-4; perhaps TRBD1 as D (5 bases). Trimming took 6 bases from V and 0 from J, leaving 11 bases between them. Germline V gives CDR1 MNHEY, CDR2 SVGAGI. The CDR3 runs 15 residues. CDR3 sequence (DNA): TGTGCCAGCAGATTAACGACAGCAACTAATGAAAAACTGTTTTTT. Its protein is CASRLTTATNEKLFF.

The chain joins TRBV4-3 to TRBJ2-3, with TRBD1 matching 8 bases. CDR3 length: 19 amino acids. With 0 bases clipped from V and 0 bases from J, the junction kept 11 bases outside the gene matches. Germline values: CDR1 LGHNA, CDR2 YSLEER. The CDR3 here is CASSQDTDRGRRSTDTQYF. Here the CDR3 DNA reads TGCGCCAGCAGCCAAGATACCGACAGGGGACGTCGAAGCACAGATACGCAGTATTTT.

This clone was recorded a few times. J is TRBJ2-5 and V is TRBV5-4; no firm D call. The CDR3 length is 13 residues. Germline loops: CDR1 SGHNT, CDR2 YYREEE (reference sequence). V lost 3 bases to trimming and J lost 5 bases, with 11 bases between them. CDR3 nucleotides: TGTGCCAGCAGCTCGGGTTTGCGGGAGACCCAGTACTTC. This translates into CASSSGLRETQYF.

This chain connects TRBV7-9 to TRBJ2-7, with a weak D call TRBD1 (6 bases). The CDR3 extends over 11 amino acids. V dropped 5 bases and J dropped 6 bases, with 8 bases sitting between them. Germline V gene data show CDR1 as SEHNR and CDR2 as FQNEAQ (reference sequence). The CDR3 sequence: CASSPGAEQYF. In DNA form, the CDR3 reads TGTGCCAGCAGCCCAGGGGCCGAGCAGTACTTC.

This clone has a single count. The DNA of the CDR3 is TGTGCCAGCGGAACAGGGTCCTACGAGCAGTACTTC. It codes for CASGTGSYEQYF. The rearrangement joins TRBV2 to TRBJ2-7; D may be TRBD1 (6 bases). Trimming took off 8 bases at V and 1 base at J, with 9 bases between the two ends. Germline loops: CDR1 SNHLY, CDR2 FYNNEI. This CDR3 region has 12 residues. Using reference TRBV2 and TRBJ2-7 for the parts outside the CDR3, the full variable domain is EPEVTQTPSHQVTQMGQEVILRCVPISNHLYFYWYRQILGQKVEFLVSFYNNEISEKSEIFDDQFSVERPDGSNFTLKIRSTKLEDSAMYFCASGTGSYEQYFGPGTRLTVT.

This clone was observed a single time. The rearrangement uses TRBV7-9 and TRBJ1-2; D is unresolved. Deletions cut 2 bases from V and 2 bases from J, with 6 bases between. The CDR3 has 13 residues. The germline V gene encodes CDR1 SEHNR and CDR2 FQNEAQ (reference sequence). The CDR3 coding sequence is TGTGCCAGCAGCTTACCGGGGAACTATGGCTACACCTTC. Protein product: CASSLPGNYGYTF.

The chain joins TRBV9 to TRBJ2-3; no clear D gene. The CDR3 has 16 amino acids. The germline V gene encodes CDR1 SGDLS and CDR2 YYNGEE. V was trimmed by 2 bases and J by 4 bases, leaving 17 bases between them. CDR3 bases: TGTGCCAGCAGCGTTGGCCACTCTCAAACAGCAGATACGCAGTATTTT. Encoded protein: CASSVGHSQTADTQYF.

Remarks on this clone: Other DNA sequences from this sample encode an identical CDR3 as well. The chain recombines TRBV19 with TRBJ1-5, with D tentatively TRBD1 (6 bases). Germline V CDR1 and CDR2: LNHDA, SQIVND (reference sequence). Trimming took off 1 base at V and 0 bases at J, with 7 bases between the two ends. The CDR3 contains 15 residues. Written as DNA, the CDR3 is TGTGCCAGTAGTATAGGAGGGGGTAGCAATCAGCCCCAGCATTTT. Its protein is CASSIGGGSNQPQHF.

This clone was counted a single time. This chain links TRBV6-6 with TRBJ1-4; the D gene is possibly TRBD1 (5 bases). The CDR3 is 14 residues long. The V gene lost 5 bases and the J gene lost 4 bases, with 11 bases spanning the gap. From germline, CDR1 is MNHNY and CDR2 SVGAGI (reference sequence). Here the CDR3 DNA reads TGTGCCAGCAGTGGGGCTCTACTTAATGAAAAACTGTTTTTT. Translating gives CASSGALLNEKLFF.

The chain combines TRBV24-1 with TRBJ1-4; 9 nucleotides match TRBD1. Germline CDR1 is KGHDR and CDR2 is SFDVKD. Unmatched junction bases numbered 22, after V lost 8 bases and J lost 7 bases. This CDR3 is built from 19 residues. CDR3 sequence reads: CATTATPHARTGVSEKLFF. The CDR3 DNA reads TGTGCCACCACCGCAACTCCACACGCAAGGACAGGGGTGAGTGAAAAACTGTTTTTT.

This clone was seen only once. CDR3 sequence reads: CASSVLEGGKETQYF. Written as DNA, the CDR3 is TGTGCCAGCAGCGTATTAGAAGGAGGGAAAGAGACCCAGTACTTC. The chain combines TRBV9 with TRBJ2-5; D is possibly TRBD2 (6 bases). The ends were cut back, 1 base at V and 3 bases at J, with 13 bases in the middle. From germline, CDR1 is SGDLS and CDR2 YYNGEE. The CDR3 is made up of 15 amino acids.

The chain couples TRBV7-2 to TRBJ2-1, with 14 bases aligning to TRBD2. Trimming cost V 3 bases and J 2 bases; bases outside gene matches: 6. The length of the CDR3 is 18 residues. The germline V gene encodes CDR1 SGHTA and CDR2 FQGNSA. The CDR3 protein is CASSFTGTSGGAYNEQFF. The CDR3 DNA follows: TGTGCCAGCAGCTTCACCGGGACTAGCGGGGGAGCCTACAATGAGCAGTTCTTC.

CDR3 loop: CASSLDRGSYEQYF. CDR3 coding DNA: TGTGCCAGCAGCTTAGACAGGGGGTCCTACGAGCAGTACTTC. The rearrangement links TRBV7-3 to TRBJ2-7; 9 bases align to TRBD1. Looked up from germline, CDR1 is SGHTA and CDR2 is FQGTGA. This CDR3 is built from 14 residues. V gave up 2 bases and J gave up 1 base; unmatched junction bases: 0.

This chain uses TRBV9 with TRBJ2-2; the D is unclear. The V end was cut by 7 bases, the J end by 4 bases, with 14 bases between. CDR1 is SGDLS, CDR2 YYNGEE, per germline. CDR3 length: 14 amino acids. The CDR3 loop is CASAVATATGELFF. The CDR3 bases are TGTGCCAGCGCGGTGGCCACGGCCACCGGGGAGCTGTTTTTT.

This clone was recorded a few times. The chain links TRBV25-1 to TRBJ1-3, with 9 positions matching TRBD1. CDR3 length: 17 residues. V lost 5 bases and J lost 0; bases outside the gene matches: 8. CDR1 is MGHDK and CDR2 is SYGVNS in the germline V gene. The CDR3 DNA reads TGTGCCAGCAGTCCCGACAGGGGGACCGCCTCTGGAAACACCATATATTTT. Protein: CASSPDRGTASGNTIYF.

V usage is TRBV2 and J usage is TRBJ2-2; 9 nucleotides align to TRBD1. CDR3 size: 14 residues. Germline CDR1 reads SNHLY; CDR2 reads FYNNEI. Unmatched junction bases numbered 5, after V lost 6 bases and J lost 6 bases. In DNA form, the CDR3 reads TGTGCCAGCAGCACCGGGACAGGGCCCGGGGAGCTGTTTTTT. This translates into CASSTGTGPGELFF.

A few counts support this clone. The chain uses TRBV15 and TRBJ2-7; perhaps TRBD1 as D (6 bases). The germline CDR1 and CDR2 sequences are LNHNV and YYDKDF (reference sequence). Trimming took 5 bases from V and 6 from J, leaving 11 bases between them. This CDR3 comprises 12 residues. The CDR3 sequence: CATSALGAEQYF. The CDR3 nucleotides read TGTGCCACCAGCGCCTTGGGGGCCGAGCAGTACTTC.

This rearrangement joins TRBV11-2 to TRBJ2-3; D may be TRBD1 (6 bases). Germline assignment: CDR1 SGHAT and CDR2 FQNNGV. This CDR3 contains 17 residues. Deletions cut 0 bases from V and 1 base from J, with 14 bases between. In nucleotides, the CDR3 is TGTGCCAGCAGCTTAGAAGGGGGAGCGGCCCGCACAGATACGCAGTATTTT. Its protein product is CASSLEGGAARTDTQYF.